Shown below are 25 T cell receptor beta chains from a single sample sequenced in a study of low-dose radiotherapy and immunotherapy resistance in tumors (dated by TCRdb to 2021 to 2024). The sequencer listed for this sample is Illumina HiSeq 2500. To make first-strand cDNA, Superscript III was used along with a set of TRAV- and TRBV-specific primers so that both the TCRalpha and TCRbeta chains were covered. TCRs were amplified with Phusion for 15 to 20 PCR cycles, with a constant-region primer paired with the adapter attached to the V primers. Using fastp trimming at Q25 and MiXCR clonotype assembly, TCRdb reanalyzed the public sequencing data and kept in-frame beta chains. Each entry is one CDR3 protein sequence, shown with its most common DNA and genes. The sample data list tens of thousands of distinct CDR3 sequences, and 15% to 20% of these were observed just once. The ten largest make up about 1.3% of the sample.

Sample time point, as interpreted from the label and publication: after trial treatment. The treatment or condition tag for this specimen amounts to: LDRT plus nivolumab, ipilimumab, low-dose cyclophosphamide and aspirin (RACIN trial). Sequences were derived from PBMCs, sampled after low-dose radiotherapy plus immunotherapy. The receptors here all came from a male donor with prostate cancer.

This clonotype came up many times. The chain links TRBV4-1 to TRBJ2-1, with D possibly being TRBD2 (6 bases). V lost 4 bases, J lost 5 bases, and 21 bases lay in between. This CDR3 comprises 17 residues. Germline lookup yields CDR1 MGHRA and CDR2 YSYEKL. The CDR3 is CASSRPPRDLINNEQFF. The CDR3 DNA sequence: TGCGCCAGCAGCCGACCCCCTCGGGACTTAATAAACAATGAGCAGTTCTTC.

Remarks on this clonotype: A single base is all that separates this from a far larger clone, so a read error is likely. The V and J genes are TRBV28 and TRBJ2-5, with TRBD2 as a possible D gene (5 bases). CDR3 length equals 13 residues. In germline, CDR1 is MDHEN, CDR2 SYDVKM. Trimming pared 10 bases from V and 0 bases from J, leaving 12 bases between. CDR3 in amino acids: CAMTRAYQETQYF. As DNA, the CDR3 is TGTGCCATGACGCGGGCGTACCAAGAGACCCAGTACTTC.

There are many counts of this clonotype. The CDR3 loop reads CASSSHRQSSYEQYF. As DNA, the CDR3 is TGTGCCAGCAGTTCCCATCGACAGAGCTCCTACGAGCAGTACTTC. The chain combines TRBV6-2 or TRBV6-3 with TRBJ2-7, with a weak D call TRBD1 (5 bases). Germline lookup yields CDR1 MNHEY and CDR2 SVGEGT. The V gene lost 4 bases and the J gene lost 0 bases, with 13 bases spanning the gap. This CDR3 spans 15 amino acids.

This clonotype was counted many times. The chain combines TRBV5-1 with TRBJ2-7; D possibly uses TRBD1 or TRBD2 (5 bases each). The CDR3 totals 15 residues. Trimming cost V 2 bases and J 7 bases, with 19 bases left between them. Germline V lookup: CDR1 SGHRS, CDR2 YFSETQ. CDR3 loop: CASSLKAGSDREQYF. For the CDR3, the DNA is TGCGCCAGCAGCTTAAAGGCAGGGAGCGATAGGGAGCAGTACTTC.

This clonotype was seen many times. V gene TRBV20-1 combines with J gene TRBJ2-2; perhaps TRBD2 as D (6 bases). The V end was cut by 0 bases, the J end by 1 base, with 12 bases between. This CDR3 spans 16 amino acids. The germline V gene has CDR1 DFQATT and CDR2 SNEGSKA (reference sequence). For the CDR3, the DNA is TGCAGTGCTAGAGATCACCGGGACTGGAACACCGGGGAGCTGTTTTTT. Amino acid sequence: CSARDHRDWNTGELFF.

This clonotype has a count of ten or more. CDR3: CASSPPGSGKETQYF. The CDR3 coding sequence is TGTGCCAGCAGCCCCCCTGGGAGCGGGAAAGAGACCCAGTACTTC. V usage is TRBV3-1 and J usage is TRBJ2-5; TRBD2 aligns across 7 bases. Unmatched junction bases numbered 8, after V lost 4 bases and J lost 3 bases. This CDR3 is built from 15 residues. Germline V gene sequence: CDR1 LGHDT, CDR2 YNNKEL (reference sequence).

This clonotype was seen many times. CDR3 sequence: CAIHRRQGAYEQYF. CDR3 in DNA: TGTGCCATCCACCGCAGACAGGGCGCCTACGAGCAGTACTTC. The chain combines TRBV28 with TRBJ2-7; TRBD1 agrees at 7 bases. The CDR3 length is 14 residues. The ends lost 10 bases at V and 2 bases at J; junction bases unmatched: 11. Looked up from germline, CDR1 is MDHEN and CDR2 is SYDVKM.

This clonotype occurred many times. The chain has TRBV28 and TRBJ2-5, with D tentatively TRBD1 or TRBD2 (7 bases each). Looked up from germline, CDR1 is MDHEN and CDR2 is SYDVKM. This CDR3 is 15 amino acids long. V was cut by 0 bases and J by 2 bases, with 10 bases left in between. The DNA for the CDR3 is TGTGCCAGCAGTTTATGGCAGGGGGGGCAAGAGACCCAGTACTTC. Residues: CASSLWQGGQETQYF.

Many counts were recorded for this clonotype. The chain is built from TRBV7-2 and TRBJ2-2, with TRBD2 matching 11 bases. Germline values: CDR1 SGHTA, CDR2 FQGNSA. The CDR3 loop spans 16 amino acids. V was clipped by 5 bases and J by 0 bases; unmatched bases: 2. This CDR3 reads CASSVGLAANTGELFF. DNA for the CDR3: TGTGCCAGCAGCGTGGGACTAGCGGCGAACACCGGGGAGCTGTTTTTT.

This clonotype was observed many times. The rearrangement links TRBV6-5 to TRBJ2-2, with 7 bases fitting TRBD2. The CDR3 length is 15 residues. The ends lost 8 bases at V and 1 base at J; junction bases unmatched: 7. Per germline, CDR1 MNHEY and CDR2 SVGAGI. DNA for the CDR3: TGTGCCAGCTGCCGGGCTAGCGGGAACACCGGGGAGCTGTTTTTT. Protein: CASCRASGNTGELFF.

This clonotype came up many times. The rearrangement joins TRBV5-1 to TRBJ1-1; 11 bases agree with TRBD1. V gave up 3 bases and J gave up 5 bases; unmatched junction bases: 3. The CDR3 is made up of 14 amino acids. CDR1 is SGHRS, CDR2 YFSETQ, per germline. The CDR3 DNA sequence: TGCGCCAGCAGCTCCCGGGACAGGGGGACTGAAGCTTTCTTT. Encoded protein: CASSSRDRGTEAFF.

As DNA, the CDR3 is TGTGCCAGCAGCTTAAGATTGGTCGGGGGGGGGGACAATGAGCAGTTCTTC. This sequence encodes CASSLRLVGGGDNEQFF. The chain has TRBV7-2 and TRBJ2-1; TRBD2 agrees at 8 bases. From germline, CDR1 is SGHTA and CDR2 FQGNSA. This CDR3 region has 17 residues. V was pared by 2 bases and J by 5 bases, with 11 bases of the junction left unmatched.

This clonotype has a count of ten or more. CDR3 region: CSARTATGGNTEAFF. The DNA of the CDR3 is TGCAGTGCTAGAACCGCGACAGGGGGAAACACTGAAGCTTTCTTT. The chain is built from TRBV20-1 and TRBJ1-1, with TRBD1 identical over 9 bases. Germline CDR1 is DFQATT and CDR2 is SNEGSKA (reference sequence). Trimming removed 2 bases from V and 2 bases from J; junction bases left unmatched: 6. This CDR3 contains 15 residues.

This clonotype showed up many times. The rearrangement joins TRBV18 to TRBJ2-3, with TRBD2 matching over 7 bases. CDR3 size: 15 residues. Losses at the gene ends were 5 bases for V and 6 bases for J; bases not matched to a gene: 11. Germline V CDR1 and CDR2: KGHSH, LQKENI. For the CDR3, the DNA is TGTGCCAGCTCAACTAACGTGGCGGGAGCCGATACGCAGTATTTT. It is translated as CASSTNVAGADTQYF.

This clonotype has ten or more counts. This chain links TRBV27 with TRBJ2-1, with 8 bases lining up with TRBD1. J lost 0 bases, V lost 4 bases, and 5 bases had no gene match. Germline CDR1 reads MNHEY; CDR2 reads SMNVEV (reference sequence). This CDR3 spans 16 amino acids. For the CDR3, the DNA is TGTGCCAGCAGTTATACAGGGGGGAGCTCCTACAATGAGCAGTTCTTC. This codes for CASSYTGGSSYNEQFF.

The chain recombines TRBV5-1 with TRBJ1-2; the D is unclear. This CDR3 contains 12 residues. Germline CDR1 SGHRS, CDR2 YFSETQ. The V end lost 5 bases, the J end lost 3 bases, and 8 bases lay between the germline ends. CDR3 in amino acids: CASRQADYGYTF. Here the CDR3 DNA reads TGCGCCAGCAGACAAGCCGACTATGGCTACACCTTC.

This clonotype was counted at least ten times. The chain links TRBV9 to TRBJ2-2, with 10 bases that match TRBD1. The CDR3 consists of 12 residues. V was clipped by 7 bases and J by 11 bases; unmatched bases: 5. Germline loops: CDR1 SGDLS, CDR2 YYNGEE. CDR3 DNA: TGTGCCAGCCGGGACAGGGGAAACGAGCTGTTTTTT. It codes for CASRDRGNELFF.

The sample holds many counts of this clonotype. The chain employs TRBV2 and TRBJ2-7, with unresolved D. The CDR3 loop spans 14 amino acids. CDR1 SNHLY and CDR2 FYNNEI come from the germline V gene. V shed 7 bases and J shed 3 bases, with 16 bases lying between them. In DNA form, the CDR3 reads TGTGCCAGCACCCGAGAACCGTTCAACTACGAGCAGTACTTC. This codes for CASTREPFNYEQYF.

There are a few counts of this clonotype. The genes are TRBV6-4 and TRBJ2-3; possibly TRBD1 for D (6 bases). Per germline, CDR1 MRHNA and CDR2 SNTAGT. The CDR3 has 14 amino acids. Trimming shortened V by 5 bases and J by 0 bases, and 9 bases separated the two germline ends. This chain's CDR3 is CASSSRGSTDTQYF. The CDR3, as DNA: TGTGCCAGCAGTTCCAGGGGTAGCACAGATACGCAGTATTTT.

The CDR3 loop reads CSVYERGNEQFF. The DNA of the CDR3 is TGCAGCGTATACGAGAGGGGGAATGAGCAGTTCTTC. The gene calls are TRBV29-1 and TRBJ2-1, with D possibly TRBD1 on 6 matching bases. The CDR3 is 12 amino acids. V lost 6 bases and J lost 7, with 13 bases in between. Germline CDR1 and CDR2: SQVTM and ANQGSEA.

This clonotype was seen many times. This chain joins TRBV7-2 and TRBJ2-5; 7 bases match TRBD2. Germline V lookup: CDR1 SGHTA, CDR2 FQGNSA. With 5 bases clipped from V and 4 bases from J, the junction kept 7 bases outside the gene matches. CDR3 size: 14 residues. CDR3 nucleotide sequence: TGTGCCAGCAGCGCACGGGACTATCCAGAGACCCAGTACTTC. It specifies CASSARDYPETQYF.

The sample holds many counts of this clonotype. The chain recombines TRBV5-6 with TRBJ2-2; maybe TRBD2 (6 bases). With 1 base removed from V and 4 bases from J, the gap between germline ends came to 8 bases. Per the germline V gene, CDR1 is SGHDT and CDR2 is YYEEEE. CDR3 length equals 14 residues. The CDR3 DNA reads TGTGCCAGCAGCTTGTCGGGAGTCACCGGGGAGCTGTTTTTT. This gives the protein CASSLSGVTGELFF.

The sample holds many counts of this clonotype. The CDR3 coding sequence is TGCAGTTTCAAAGGAGGGGGCGCCTACACCGGGGAGCTGTTTTTT. It encodes CSFKGGGAYTGELFF. The rearrangement uses TRBV29-1 and TRBJ2-2; tentative D call: TRBD1 (7 bases). This CDR3 is 15 amino acids long. The V gene's germline CDR1 is SQVTM and CDR2 ANQGSEA.

This clonotype has ten or more counts. The gene calls are TRBV19 and TRBJ2-7; D is perhaps TRBD1 or TRBD2 (5 bases each). V gave up 9 bases and J gave up 5 bases, with 20 bases separating them. The length of the CDR3 is 14 residues. In germline, CDR1 is LNHDA, CDR2 SQIVND (reference sequence). In nucleotides, the CDR3 is TGTGCCAGCTCCAGGGACGGACTCGCCCACGAGCAGTACTTC. It yields the protein CASSRDGLAHEQYF.

This clonotype was picked up many times. V gene TRBV20-1 combines with J gene TRBJ2-1; TRBD2 agrees at 10 bases. CDR3 size: 15 residues. Per the germline V gene, CDR1 is DFQATT and CDR2 is SNEGSKA (reference sequence). Unmatched junction bases numbered 6, after V lost 2 bases and J lost 5 bases. Here the CDR3 DNA reads TGCAGTGCTAGACTTAGCGGGAGGATCAACAATGAGCAGTTCTTC. Amino acids: CSARLSGRINNEQFF.